This note documents a single T cell receptor (beta chain) sequence. No antigen is known for it. The record originates from a study of CD8 T cells in Susac syndrome. Random-hexamer reverse transcription was applied to about 0.5 to 1 ug RNA. Amplification of TCR beta CDR3 used immunoSEQ multiplex PCR across 54 Vbeta and 13 Jbeta. Via MiXCR, TCRdb re-called the immunoSEQ multiplex PCR reads, giving one row per CDR3 protein. This table holds 200,000 to 250,000 distinct CDR3 sequences, 95% found once. Overall study results and limits: The authors acknowledged that the study's TCR sequencing and HLA analysis involved relatively few individuals.

TCR beta from blood CD8+ and CD4+ T cells was sequenced. Bulk CD8+ and CD4+ cells came from magnetic negative isolation; CD8+ TEMRA by FACS. The CDR3 loop spans 11 amino acids. Germline CDR1 DFQATT, CDR2 SNEGSKA (reference sequence). The ends were cut back, 3 bases at V and 12 bases at J, with 12 bases in the middle. This chain connects TRBV20-1 to TRBJ2-1; D gene ambiguous. The TCR comes from a human donor with multiple sclerosis. Sequenced sample: CD4+ T cells from PBMCs. DNA of the CDR3: TGCAGTGCTAGCAACCTAGAATGGCAGTTCTTC. As protein: CSASNLEWQFF.